Following are 13 T cell receptor beta chains from one sample sequenced in a study of T-cell reconstitution after alpha-beta-depleted transplantation in children (dated by TCRdb to the mid-2010s). Receptors were amplified or captured by PCR. The sequencing machine was an Illumina HiSeq 2500. TCR library preparation used molecular barcoding, with unique molecular identifiers applied to normalize quantification of the TCRbeta repertoire. TCRdb applied fastp at Q25 and MiXCR to the public reads, then kept only in-frame beta chains. Each CDR3 protein appears once, grouped with its most common genes and DNA. Here the sample has around 600,000 distinct CDR3 sequences; about 15% occur a single time. Approximately 1% of the sample is held by the ten biggest clonotypes. Source: PBMCs from the stem cell graft donor, taken from the stem cell graft. The receptor source for this set is a human donor who donated a stem cell graft to a child with acute myeloid leukemia.

This clonotype showed up just a few times. This sequence may be a read error, since a much larger clone differs from it by one base. The chain recombines TRBV20-1 with TRBJ2-3; D remains ambiguous. Germline lookup yields CDR1 DFQATT and CDR2 SNEGSKA (reference sequence). The CDR3 contains 11 residues. V shed 4 bases and J shed 2 bases, with 4 bases lying between them. The CDR3 DNA follows: TGCAGTGCTATCCACACAGATACGCAGTATTTT. Encoded protein: CSAIHTDTQYF.

The V call is TRBV5-5, the J call TRBJ2-7; D may match TRBD1 or TRBD2 (6 bases each). Per germline, CDR1 SGHKS and CDR2 YYEKEE (reference sequence). The germline V and J ends were trimmed by 3 bases and 6 bases, with 13 bases remaining between them. The CDR3 runs 13 residues. CDR3 in amino acids: CASSSRGVSEQYV. The CDR3 region has the DNA TGTGCCAGCAGCTCGAGGGGGGTGAGCGAGCAGTACGTC.

This clonotype was found a few times. V and J are TRBV15 and TRBJ1-2; no clear D gene. The CDR3 contains 16 residues. CDR1 and CDR2 from the germline V gene are LNHNV and YYDKDF (reference sequence). V was shortened by 1 base and J by 0 bases, with 12 bases between the two germline ends. The CDR3 loop reads CATSRGSSGTNYGYTF. CDR3 coding DNA: TGTGCCACCAGCAGAGGCTCCTCCGGGACTAACTATGGCTACACCTTC.

The rearrangement joins TRBV18 to TRBJ1-5; TRBD1 matches 9 bases. The CDR3 sequence is 16 residues long. V shed 3 bases, J shed 3 bases, and the junction held 6 bases outside the gene matches. Germline V gene data show CDR1 as KGHSH and CDR2 as LQKENI. For the CDR3, the DNA is TGTGCCAGCTCACCGGGGACAGGGAGTGACAATCAGCCCCAGCATTTT. Amino acids: CASSPGTGSDNQPQHF.

This clonotype showed up many times. The V and J genes are TRBV5-6 and TRBJ2-2, with 10 bases matching TRBD2. The CDR3 is 15 amino acids. J lost 7 bases, V lost 3 bases, and 6 bases had no gene match. Germline lookup yields CDR1 SGHDT and CDR2 YYEEEE. CDR3 bases: TGTGCCAGCAGCTCCGGACTAGCGGAGGACGGGGAGCTGTTTTTT. It is translated as CASSSGLAEDGELFF.

This clonotype was counted between two and nine times. As DNA, the CDR3 is TGCAGTGCCCCGGGCGGGGGCCGTTATTCACCCCTCCACTTT. Translating gives CSAPGGGRYSPLHF. The chain combines TRBV20-1 with TRBJ1-6; TRBD1 is a possible D gene (6 bases). The CDR3 contains 14 residues. Trimming took off 6 bases at V and 8 bases at J, with 17 bases between the two ends. Per germline, CDR1 DFQATT and CDR2 SNEGSKA (reference sequence).

This clonotype was counted between two and nine times. The genes are TRBV27 and TRBJ2-1; 9 bases match TRBD1. V shed 3 bases and J 7 bases; nucleotides not matched to a gene: 4. Germline V CDR1 and CDR2: MNHEY, SMNVEV (reference sequence). The CDR3 runs 14 residues. CDR3 protein: CASSFGTGLNEQFF. CDR3 sequence (DNA): TGTGCCAGCAGTTTCGGGACAGGGCTAAATGAGCAGTTCTTC.

This clonotype came up many times. The rearrangement joins TRBV20-1 to TRBJ2-5; 9 bases fit TRBD2. The CDR3 extends over 13 amino acids. Per the germline V gene, CDR1 is DFQATT and CDR2 is SNEGSKA (reference sequence). V lost 3 bases and J lost 7; bases outside the gene matches: 6. This chain's CDR3 is CSARQLAGRTQYF. In nucleotides, the CDR3 is TGCAGTGCTAGGCAACTAGCGGGTCGGACCCAGTACTTC.

This clonotype has ten or more counts. The chain joins TRBV12-3 or TRBV12-4 to TRBJ1-2; the D is unclear. The CDR3 is made up of 12 amino acids. V dropped 4 bases and J dropped 8 bases, with 11 bases sitting between them. The CDR3 DNA reads as TGTGCCAGCAGTTACGGGGAGTGGGGCTACACCTTC. It yields the protein CASSYGEWGYTF.

This clonotype was observed at least ten times. The CDR3 protein is CASGRLDEQYV. As DNA, the CDR3 is TGTGCCAGCGGAAGGTTGGACGAGCAGTACGTC. The rearrangement links TRBV6-1 to TRBJ2-7; D is unclear. The V and J ends lost 8 bases and 5 bases respectively, with 10 bases between them. The CDR3 spans 11 residues. Germline loops: CDR1 MNHNS, CDR2 SASEGT.

This chain uses TRBV9 with TRBJ1-1; 8 bases are shared with TRBD1. V lost 0 bases to trimming and J lost 1 base; unmatched junction nucleotides: 8. This CDR3 is 17 amino acids long. CDR1 SGDLS and CDR2 YYNGEE come from the germline V gene. In DNA, the CDR3 is TGTGCCAGCAGCGTAGGGGCCGGGGGACAGGCGAACACTGAAGCTTTCTTT. Translating gives CASSVGAGGQANTEAFF.

J is TRBJ1-1 and V is TRBV20-1, with D possibly TRBD1 on 6 matching bases. With 0 bases removed from V and 0 bases from J, the gap between germline ends came to 14 bases. The CDR3 is 16 residues long. Germline CDR1 reads DFQATT; CDR2 reads SNEGSKA (reference sequence). CDR3: CSARDPRGGMNTEAFF. The CDR3 DNA reads TGCAGTGCTAGAGATCCGAGGGGGGGAATGAACACTGAAGCTTTCTTT.

In its sample, this clonotype was seen many times. The chain employs TRBV29-1 and TRBJ2-7; TRBD1 agrees at 7 bases. Germline assignment: CDR1 SQVTM and CDR2 ANQGSEA. V trimming: 1 base; J trimming: 2 bases; junction bases outside the gene matches: 5. The CDR3 extends over 14 amino acids. The CDR3 spells CSVEAGTATYEQYF. CDR3 nucleotides: TGCAGCGTTGAAGCCGGGACAGCTACCTACGAGCAGTACTTC.